The T cell receptor (beta chain) under discussion was sequenced for a study of regulatory T cells in long-lasting Graves disease (dated by TCRdb to the early 2020s). Study-level background: Antithyroid drugs had been taken for less than 3 months by newly diagnosed Graves' disease patients. Patients with persistent Graves' disease were compared with patients with newly diagnosed Graves' disease using TCR sequencing and RNA sequencing of peripheral blood. The study was conducted in China and was registered as a clinical trial. A total of around 35 samples underwent TCR sequencing, from around 13 patients with persistent Graves' disease and approximately 20 patients with newly diagnosed Graves' disease.

Of note for this clonotype: Its antigen target is currently unknown. Per-nucleotide qualities are absent, and no much larger clonotype sits a single base away.

In the germline V gene, CDR1 corresponds to MDHEN and CDR2 to SYDVKM. The germline V end is reduced by 7 bases and the J end by 5 bases; junction bases left unmatched: 6. Inclusive of the bounding cysteine and phenylalanine, the CDR3 is 13 residues long. Only CDR3 DNA remains: 39 bases, in frame from the first base. The library came from multiplex PCR. Sequencing took place on an Illumina HiSeq 4000. TCR beta libraries were built with iRepertoire HTBI primers and Arm-PCR amplification of CDR3 regions. PCR products were gel purified before sequencing. The source study handled its data this way. A total of fewer than 80 TRBV and approximately 15 TRBJ segments were identified across samples and were used for gene usage analysis of CDR3 amino acid clonotypes. Filtered high-quality paired reads were merged into contigs using COPE and FqMerger. BLAST was used to align contigs to the IMGT TRBV, TRBD and TRBJ reference genes, and CDR3 was defined following IMGT. Any clonotype with a frequency above 0.1% was classified as a highly expanded clone. Shannon entropy served as the measure of repertoire diversity, while the Gini coefficient captured V-J evenness. Public clonotypes were defined as clonotypes shared by more than one individual. TCRdb passed the public sequencing reads through fastp at Q25 and MiXCR, retaining productive beta sequences. Rows are combined by CDR3 protein, so each entry shows the most common genes and DNA. These V and J calls derive from TCRdb rather than the authors' analysis. The sample profile shows around 470,000 distinct CDR3 sequences; 14% of them were found once. The ten largest clones represent approximately 17% of the sample.

Sample time point, as interpreted from the label and publication: newly diagnosed GD, antithyroid drugs for less than 3 months. For both TCR sequencing and RNA sequencing, RNA was extracted from PBMCs using TRIzol. The diagnosis of Graves' disease was made according to American Thyroid Association guidelines. Recruitment of patients was carried out at an endocrinology department in Xi'an, China. Each patient gave approximately 9.7 milliliters of peripheral blood, collected in an EDTA anticoagulant tube. PBMCs were isolated by Ficoll Paque Plus density gradient separation without further T cell sorting. RNA quality was checked with an Agilent 2100 Bioanalyzer and agarose gel, and concentration with a NanoDrop 2000. Broader findings and caveats from the paper: Only the TCR beta chain was sequenced and analyzed. The authors acknowledged the small sample size as a limitation that may reduce accuracy. TRBV28, TRBJ1-2 and TRBJ2-5 were preferentially used in persistent disease, while TRBV20-1 and TRBJ2-1 were favored in newly diagnosed disease. Because the primary lesion, thyroid tissue, could not be accessed, the study looked at peripheral blood alone. Persistent Graves' disease patients showed lower TCR Shannon entropy and fewer highly expanded clones than newly diagnosed patients, suggesting clonal expansion. More public clonotypes were shared among persistent patients (under 3,000) than among newly diagnosed patients (966).

These data also formed part of another study, on T cells in Graves' hyperthyroidism and ophthalmopathy. As the second study states: Graves' hyperthyroidism was defined as stable when no progression to ophthalmopathy occurred over 18 months of follow-up. The hyperthyroidism patients were between 18 and 65 years old and newly diagnosed, with a disease duration of less than 2 months. Exclusion was applied to patients with uncontrolled infections, other autoimmune diseases, pregnancy or lactation. Diagnoses relied on clinical symptoms, serum thyroxine and TRAb, thyroid ultrasound and orbital computed tomography. The TCR CDR3 was subjected to a first round of RT-PCR using the HTBI primer set and the Qiagen OneStep RT-PCR kit. Blood samples also contained most of the expanded thyroid clonotypes (frequency above 0.001), which suggests that blood repertoires may reflect thyroid immune responses. A 13 V-J signature model separated ophthalmopathy from stable hyperthyroidism, with about 88% sensitivity and roughly 81% specificity in cross-validation and 80%/75% in testing. In validation, the model predicted progression to ophthalmopathy a median of roughly six months before onset, with over 55% sensitivity and just under 75% specificity. TCR V-J signatures able to tell the groups apart were searched for in a discovery cohort of around 95 patients, of whom more than 40 had Graves' ophthalmopathy and about 60 had stable Graves' hyperthyroidism. Prospective prediction of ophthalmopathy was tested in an independent validation cohort consisting of about 19 hyperthyroidism patients and some 16 patients who later progressed to ophthalmopathy. For training and testing, the roughly 100 patients in the discovery cohort were randomly divided in a 7:3 ratio. In addition, the study compared T-cell repertoires in thyroid tissue and in blood from 6 or 7 Graves' hyperthyroidism patients. Once sampling was done, hyperthyroidism patients were given methimazole at a starting dose of 30 mg daily, whereas ophthalmopathy patients were given high-dose intravenous methylprednisolone. The libraries were constructed in a second round of multiplex PCR and then size-selected and purified. The libraries were sequenced on an Illumina HiSeq2000 using paired-end 100 bp reads. SOAPnuke was used to process the raw data, with reads discarded if the reads contained adapters or uncalled bases, had a mean Phred below 15, or lacked an exact constant-primer or identifier match. COPE v1.2.5 was used to merge the high-quality paired reads, and each unique nucleotide sequence was defined as a clonotype. Clonotypes were aligned to IMGT TRBV, TRBD and TRBJ reference segments using MiTCR v1.1. The analysis included only V-J combinations with a frequency above 0.0001, which together covered 99% to 99.2% of the repertoires. The TCS score was defined as F50 (clonal expansion) divided by E x V (chaos), with BLOSUM62-based TCRdist calculated between CDR3 peptides within each V-J. Welch's t-statistics and random forest reduced 450 to 600 V-J features to fewer than 15, which were used in a naive Bayes classifier (R e1071). Sample size was not statistically predetermined, and investigators were not blinded to group allocation. TCR Vbeta CDR3 sequencing of around 130 peripheral blood samples (over 40 ophthalmopathy, roughly 74 hyperthyroidism and about 17 progressor patients) is reported in the paper.

The sample in question was peripheral blood mononuclear cells (PBMCs), obtained at new diagnosis, from a patient treated with antithyroid drugs. This TCR was sampled from a woman aged 50 to 65 with Graves disease. Donor details come from another sample of the same person, matched by shared clones. The chain joins TRBV28 to TRBJ2-5; TRBD2 fits 8 bases in the junction. The nucleotides are TGTGCCAGCACCACGGGACTAGGGGAGACCCAGTACTTC. The encoded protein is CASTTGLGETQYF.